This T cell receptor (beta chain) was identified in a study of T cell responses to AZD1222 COVID-19 vaccine. Trimming removed 3 bases at V and 0 bases at J, with 6 bases between. CDR1 LNHDA and CDR2 SQIVND come from the germline V gene (reference sequence). The CDR3 sequence is 13 residues long. Notes on this clone: Its antigen is currently unknown.

Sequencing was performed with immunoSEQ multiplex PCR; in TCRdb, only in-frame clones are kept and a portion is missing. This table has more than 95,000 clones, approximately 85% appearing once. Study findings and constraints: Per reports, nearly half of all spike-specific TCRs target regions that are unmutated in variants. Elevations in Spike-specific TCR breadth and depth followed administration of two AZD1222 doses.

The sample was peripheral blood, taken on day 0 of MenACWY control vaccination. This clonotype was sampled from an adult in good health. The chain carries TRBV19 and TRBJ2-7; D is unclear. CDR3 bases: TGTGCCAGTAGTATGGCCATCTCCTACGAGCAGTACTTC. The encoded protein is CASSMAISYEQYF.